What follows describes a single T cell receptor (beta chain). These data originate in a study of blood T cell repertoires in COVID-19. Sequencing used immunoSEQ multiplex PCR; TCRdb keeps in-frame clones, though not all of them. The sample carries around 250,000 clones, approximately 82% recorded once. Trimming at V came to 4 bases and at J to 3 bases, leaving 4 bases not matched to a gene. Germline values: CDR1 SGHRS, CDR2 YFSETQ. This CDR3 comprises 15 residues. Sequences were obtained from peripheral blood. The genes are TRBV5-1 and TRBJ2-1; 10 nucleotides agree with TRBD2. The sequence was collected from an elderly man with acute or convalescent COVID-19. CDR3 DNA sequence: TGCGCCAGCAGCCTGCGGACTAGCGGCTACAATGAGCAGTTCTTC. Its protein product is CASSLRTSGYNEQFF.